Listed below are T cell receptor beta chains from one sample, sequenced in a study of T cell responses to AZD1222 COVID-19 vaccine. Data came from immunoSEQ multiplex PCR; TCRdb stores just in-frame clones and leaves some out. This sample carries about 180,000 clones, approximately 88% of them seen once, and the ten largest clones take approximately 1.8%. The sequences come from peripheral blood, collected on day 0 of AZD1222 vaccination. All receptors derive from an adult in good health. Both conserved end residues are part of each CDR3. D genes are given only for firm matches. The size of a clone is reported for some rows only, either as once, few or many, or as a class for expanded clones.

>TRBD1|TRBV9|TRBJ1-6|.
CASSLDRDNSPLHF
TGTGCCAGCAGTTTAGACAGGGATAATTCACCCCTCCACTTT
>TRBD2|TRBV19|TRBJ2-3|.
CASSMGLEGDTQYF
TGTGCCAGTAGTATGGGACTAGAAGGAGATACGCAGTATTTT
>TRBD1|TRBV5-4|TRBJ2-1|.
CAGSGTGGNEQFF
TGTGCCGGTTCCGGGACAGGGGGTAATGAGCAGTTCTTC
>.|TRBV28|TRBJ2-7|.
CASLGPHEQYF
TGTGCCAGTTTGGGGCCCCACGAGCAGTACTTC
>TRBD1|TRBV10-2|TRBJ1-4|.
CASSDPGQGDGNEKLFF
TGCGCCAGCAGTGACCCGGGACAGGGGGACGGTAATGAAAAACTGTTTTTT
>TRBD1|TRBV30|TRBJ2-7|.
CALGQAHEQYF
TGTGCCTTGGGACAGGCCCACGAGCAGTACTTC
>TRBD2|TRBV5-4|TRBJ2-3|.
CASNLAGAGTDTQYF
TGTGCCAGCAACCTAGCGGGAGCTGGCACAGATACGCAGTATTTT
>.|TRBV6-1|TRBJ2-6|.
CASSEDRPGANVLTF
TGTGCCAGCAGTGAAGACCGTCCGGGGGCCAACGTCCTGACTTTC
>TRBD1|TRBV20-1|TRBJ1-2|.
CSASPGGAYGYTF
TGCAGTGCTAGTCCAGGGGGTGCCTATGGCTACACCTTC
>TRBD1|TRBV7-2|TRBJ1-5|.
CASSRTGIQPQHF
TGTGCCAGCAGCCGGACAGGGATTCAGCCCCAGCATTTT
>.|TRBV5-1|TRBJ2-3|.
CASSSVRTDTQYF
TGCGCCAGCAGCTCAGTGCGCACAGATACGCAGTATTTT
>.|TRBV10-2|TRBJ1-5|.
CASSEQGGYQPQHF
TGCGCCAGCAGTGAACAGGGAGGTTATCAGCCCCAGCATTTT
>TRBD1|TRBV3-1/TRBV3-2|TRBJ2-1|.
CASSQRLGTAYNEQFF
TGTGCCAGCAGCCAGCGCCTAGGGACAGCCTACAATGAGCAGTTCTTC
>TRBD1|TRBV6-5|TRBJ1-6|few
CASSYRGGSDNSPLHF
TGTGCCAGCAGTTACCGAGGGGGCTCGGATAATTCACCCCTCCACTTT
>.|TRBV6-5|TRBJ2-5|.
CASSPRVPETQYF
TGTGCCAGCAGCCCAAGGGTACCCGAGACCCAGTACTTC
>.|TRBV3-1/TRBV3-2|TRBJ1-5|.
CASSQDLGLQPQHF
TGTGCCAGCAGCCAAGATCTGGGGTTGCAGCCCCAGCATTTT
>TRBD1|TRBV11-1|TRBJ1-2|.
CASSPGTGIYGYTF
TGTGCCAGCAGCCCCGGGACAGGGATATATGGCTACACCTTC
>.|TRBV12-3/TRBV12-4|TRBJ1-2|.
CASLAGNYGYTF
TGTGCCAGTTTGGCCGGTAACTATGGCTACACCTTC
>.|TRBV5-1|TRBJ1-2|.
CASSLASGSLNYGYTF
TGCGCCAGCAGCTTGGCCTCAGGCAGTTTAAACTATGGCTACACCTTC
>.|TRBV6-6|TRBJ2-7|.
CASSPAGAYEQYF
TGTGCCAGCAGCCCTGCAGGGGCCTACGAGCAGTACTTC
>TRBD1|TRBV7-9|TRBJ1-4|few
CASSFSGQGEKLFF
TGTGCCAGCAGCTTCTCGGGACAGGGTGAAAAACTGTTTTTT
>.|TRBV24-1|TRBJ2-5|.
CATSDFERAGSQQETQYF
TGTGCCACCAGTGATTTTGAGAGGGCAGGGTCACAACAAGAGACCCAGTACTTC
>.|TRBV30|TRBJ1-3|.
CAWSVVSGNTIYF
TGTGCCTGGAGTGTAGTTTCTGGAAACACCATATATTTT
>.|TRBV21-1|TRBJ2-5|.
CASSTWTGGLGETQYF
TGTGCCAGCAGCACATGGACAGGGGGCTTGGGTGAGACCCAGTACTTC
>.|TRBV6-5|TRBJ1-3|.
CASSYSGSLSGNTIYF
TGTGCCAGCAGTTACTCTGGCAGCCTTTCTGGAAACACCATATATTTT
>.|TRBV5-1|TRBJ2-2|.
CASSLGAGVETGELFF
TGCGCCAGCAGCTTGGGGGCAGGCGTTGAAACCGGGGAGCTGTTTTTT
>TRBD2|TRBV10-1|TRBJ2-1|.
CASSEKAGGPDEQFF
TGCGCCAGCAGTGAGAAGGCGGGGGGGCCGGATGAGCAGTTCTTC
>.|TRBV28|TRBJ2-7|.
CASIRGPGYEQYF
TGTGCCAGCATCAGGGGTCCGGGGTACGAGCAGTACTTC
>TRBD1|TRBV3-1/TRBV3-2|TRBJ1-4|.
CASSQVSGTVPGGKLFF
TGTGCCAGCAGCCAAGTCAGTGGGACAGTCCCGGGGGGAAAACTGTTTTTT
>.|TRBV28|TRBJ2-3|.
CASSPQGSSTDTQYF
TGTGCCAGCAGCCCACAGGGAAGCAGCACAGATACGCAGTATTTT
>.|TRBV24-1|TRBJ2-3|once
CATRSGSGDTQYF
TGTGCCACCAGATCGGGGTCGGGAGATACGCAGTATTTT